What follows describes a single T cell receptor (beta chain). The target antigen is unknown. This specimen comes from a study of shared clonotypes between healthy human individuals. The wider study: For every donor, three CD4 naive, three CD4 memory, two CD8 naive and one CD8 memory plates were used. Notes on the study in general: Blood alone was sampled, and tissue repertoires likely differ. Naive subsets usually exceeded memory subsets in estimated richness.

Clones were sequenced by immunoSEQ multiplex PCR, and TCRdb holds only the in-frame ones, with some missing. The sample shows over a million clones, approximately 97% of them seen only once. The CDR3 contains 14 residues. Per germline, CDR1 SQVTM and CDR2 ANQGSEA. Trimming cost V 0 bases and J 3 bases, with 12 bases left between them. Sequencing was carried out using naive CD4+ T cells sorted from blood. The subset was: CD45RA+ positively selected. The receptor was isolated from a man aged 30 to 39 in good health. V gene TRBV29-1 combines with J gene TRBJ2-7; possibly TRBD2 for D (6 bases). CDR3 amino acids: CSVEEEGSFYEQYF. CDR3 bases: TGCAGCGTTGAAGAGGAGGGCAGCTTCTACGAGCAGTACTTC.